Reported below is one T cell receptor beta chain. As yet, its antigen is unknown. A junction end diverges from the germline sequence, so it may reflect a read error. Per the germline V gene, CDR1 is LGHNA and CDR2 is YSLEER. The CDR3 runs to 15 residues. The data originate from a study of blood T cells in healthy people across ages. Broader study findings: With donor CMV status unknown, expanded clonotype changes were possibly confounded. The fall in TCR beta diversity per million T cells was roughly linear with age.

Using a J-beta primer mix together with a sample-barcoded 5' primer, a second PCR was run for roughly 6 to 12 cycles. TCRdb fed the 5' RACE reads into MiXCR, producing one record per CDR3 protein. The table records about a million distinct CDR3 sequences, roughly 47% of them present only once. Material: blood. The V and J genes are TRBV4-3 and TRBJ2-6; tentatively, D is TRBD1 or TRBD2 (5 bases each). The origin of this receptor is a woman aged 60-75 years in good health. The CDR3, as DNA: TGCGCCAGCAGCCGGGACGGTACTGGGGCCAACGTCCCGACTTTC. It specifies CASSRDGTGANVPTF.